The T cell receptor beta chain under discussion was sequenced for a study of blood T cell repertoires in COVID-19. Study in general: The origin of the acute and convalescent COVID-19 samples was the United States, Italy and Spain. From T cells, B-cell-depleted T cells, or PBMCs came the material, which was cDNA or gDNA.

The length of the CDR3 is 15 residues. Germline V gene sequence: CDR1 SGHDT, CDR2 YYEEEE. Trimming cost V 3 bases and J 3 bases, with 12 bases left between them. In the source study's methods: How many nucleated cells were present was estimated from reference gene primer amplification. The table came from immunoSEQ multiplex PCR; TCRdb's copy has only in-frame clones and leaves some out. The DNA was the basis for D and trimming; V, J and clone size are from that table. The sample lists tens of thousands of clones, roughly 90% occurring once. The clonotype was recovered from a man between 65 and 85 years old with acute or convalescent COVID-19. The chain couples TRBV5-6 to TRBJ1-4; weak D call: TRBD1 (5 bases). The sequenced sample was peripheral blood. The CDR3 DNA reads TGTGCCAGCAGCTCCCAGGGTCAGGCTAATGAAAAACTGTTTTTT. Translating gives CASSSQGQANEKLFF.